The rows below give T cell receptor beta chains drawn from one sample of a study of T cells in Graves' hyperthyroidism and ophthalmopathy. TCRdb passed the multiplex PCR reads through MiXCR, listing each CDR3 protein once. The sample includes 350,000 to 400,000 distinct CDR3 sequences, under 15% of them seen just once. The sample was blood. The receptors derive from a woman aged 25 to 45 with Graves' hyperthyroidism. The CDR3 runs from the conserved cysteine through the conserved F or W. The D gene is left open where the match is weak. A row's size may be missing; if present it is once, few, many or a size class.

V gene	clone size	D gene	J gene	CDR3 protein	CDR3 DNA
TRBV29-1	few	TRBD2	TRBJ2-2	CSVTPSGGAANTGELFF	TGCAGCGTTACCCCCTCGGGAGGGGCAGCGAACACCGGGGAGCTGTTTTTT
TRBV27	many	TRBD2	TRBJ2-5	CASNSGGSGKGQYF	TGTGCCAGCAACTCGGGGGGTAGCGGGAAGGGACAGTACTTC
TRBV15	-	-	TRBJ2-3	CATSRVRTGDFTDTQYF	TGTGCCACCAGCAGAGTCCGGACTGGAGATTTCACAGATACGCAGTATTTT
TRBV12-3/TRBV12-4	many	TRBD1	TRBJ2-5	CASGNRGLETQYF	TGTGCCAGTGGGAACAGGGGGTTGGAGACCCAGTACTTC
TRBV20-1	-	-	TRBJ1-6	CSASKDLASPLHF	TGCAGTGCTAGTAAGGATCTGGCTTCACCCCTCCACTTT
TRBV10-2	many	TRBD2	TRBJ2-7	CASSESTSGRGYYEQYF	TGCGCCAGCAGTGAGTCCACTAGCGGGAGGGGTTACTACGAGCAGTACTTC
TRBV3-1	many	-	TRBJ1-2	CASSQAGGYTF	TGTGCCAGCAGCCAAGCAGGTGGCTACACCTTC
TRBV3-1	many	-	TRBJ2-6	CASSQGPSGANVLTF	TGTGCCAGCAGCCAGGGTCCTTCTGGGGCCAACGTCCTGACTTTC
TRBV7-9	few	-	TRBJ1-6	CASSLGGGPLHF	TGTGCCAGCAGCTTAGGCGGCGGCCCCCTCCACTTT
TRBV11-2	many	-	TRBJ2-5	CASSLGGAETQYF	TGTGCCAGCAGCTTAGGAGGGGCAGAGACCCAGTACTTC
TRBV11-2	many	TRBD2	TRBJ2-4	CASSLGLAQNIQYF	TGTGCCAGCAGCTTAGGACTAGCGCAAAACATTCAGTACTTC
TRBV2	many	TRBD1	TRBJ1-2	CASSLTGGAYGYTF	TGTGCCAGCAGTCTAACAGGGGGCGCCTATGGCTACACCTTC
TRBV7-6	few	-	TRBJ1-2	CASSPLRGQINYGYTF	TGTGCCAGCAGCCCCCTCCGGGGGCAAATCAACTATGGCTACACCTTC
TRBV11-2	many	-	TRBJ2-7	CASSWRPVSSYEQYF	TGTGCCAGCAGCTGGCGACCCGTGAGCTCCTACGAGCAGTACTTC
TRBV7-9	-	TRBD2	TRBJ2-1	CASSLDLAGGNNEQFF	TGTGCCAGCAGCTTAGACCTAGCGGGAGGGAACAATGAGCAGTTCTTC
TRBV5-1	-	TRBD2	TRBJ2-2	CASSSYRGGSQTGELFF	TGCGCCAGCAGCTCATATAGAGGCGGGAGCCAGACCGGGGAGCTGTTTTTT
TRBV28	few	TRBD1	TRBJ2-7	CASSLTTGQGYERYF	TGTGCCAGCAGTCTAACGACTGGACAGGGCTACGAGCGGTACTTC
TRBV7-9	many	-	TRBJ2-7	CASSLAAGAYEQYF	TGTGCCAGCAGCTTAGCCGCCGGCGCCTACGAGCAGTACTTC
TRBV7-2	few	-	TRBJ1-2	CASPQSNYGYTF	TGTGCCAGCCCCCAATCTAACTATGGCTACACCTTC
TRBV7-3	many	TRBD2	TRBJ2-1	CASSTGLAGGGEQFF	TGTGCCAGCAGCACGGGACTAGCGGGGGGTGGGGAGCAGTTCTTC
TRBV3-1	many	-	TRBJ2-7	CASRETGTYEQYF	TGTGCCAGCAGAGAGACGGGTACCTACGAGCAGTACTTC
TRBV7-2	-	TRBD1	TRBJ2-5	CTSSLDRGQETQYF	TGTACCAGCAGCTTAGACAGGGGCCAAGAGACCCAGTACTTC
TRBV28	many	TRBD1	TRBJ1-1	CASSPTTGFGTEAFF	TGTGCCAGCAGTCCAACGACAGGGTTCGGCACTGAAGCTTTCTTT
TRBV6-1	-	-	TRBJ1-3	CASSSREFSGNTIYF	TGTGCCAGCAGTAGCAGGGAATTCTCTGGAAACACCATATATTTT
TRBV7-2	-	-	TRBJ2-5	CASSLQLDRGETQYF	TGTGCCAGCAGCTTACAGCTAGACAGAGGAGAGACCCAGTACTTC
TRBV30	many	-	TRBJ2-7	CAWTTDKPYEQYF	TGTGCCTGGACCACGGACAAACCCTACGAGCAGTACTTC
TRBV3-1	many	TRBD1	TRBJ2-1	CASSQEGQGGLIWDEQFF	TGTGCCAGCAGCCAAGAGGGACAGGGCGGGCTAATTTGGGATGAGCAGTTCTTC
TRBV11-1	many	-	TRBJ2-5	CASSSETQETQYF	TGTGCCAGCAGCTCGGAGACCCAAGAGACCCAGTACTTC
TRBV6-5	-	-	TRBJ2-1	CASSYSNGNYNEQFF	TGTGCCAGCAGTTACTCGAATGGGAACTACAATGAGCAGTTCTTC
TRBV12-5	few	-	TRBJ2-1	CASGLAISASSYNEQFF	TGTGCTAGTGGTTTGGCGATATCAGCCAGCTCCTACAATGAGCAGTTCTTC
TRBV30	few	TRBD2	TRBJ2-1	CAWVTSGSMWNEQFF	TGTGCCTGGGTAACTAGCGGGAGTATGTGGAATGAGCAGTTCTTC
TRBV5-1	few	-	TRBJ2-7	CASSLRGPGYEQYF	TGCGCCAGCAGCTTACGGGGGCCCGGCTACGAGCAGTACTTC
TRBV18	few	-	TRBJ1-5	CASSPQGEDQPQHF	TGTGCCAGCTCACCACAGGGAGAGGATCAGCCCCAGCATTTT
TRBV30	-	TRBD1	TRBJ1-6	CAWSLGTGNSPLHF	TGTGCCTGGAGTCTAGGGACAGGCAATTCACCCCTCCACTTT
TRBV11-3	-	-	TRBJ2-5	CASSLDASETQYF	TGTGCCAGCAGCTTAGATGCCTCTGAGACCCAGTACTTC
TRBV18	many	-	TRBJ2-2	CASSPPYNTGELFF	TGTGCCAGCTCACCACCCTACAACACCGGGGAGCTGTTTTTT
TRBV5-5	many	TRBD2	TRBJ2-7	CASSLTSGSPYEQYF	TGTGCCAGCAGCCTGACTAGCGGGAGCCCCTACGAGCAGTACTTC
TRBV18	-	-	TRBJ1-2	CASSPQSNYGYTF	TGTGCCAGCTCACCGCAGTCTAACTATGGCTACACCTTC
TRBV30	few	-	TRBJ1-1	CAWSVNSLNTEAFF	TGTGCCTGGAGTGTAAACAGCTTGAACACTGAAGCTTTCTTT
TRBV11-2	-	TRBD2	TRBJ2-3	CASSLLAGGPGDTQYF	TGTGCCAGCAGCCTACTAGCGGGAGGGCCAGGAGATACGCAGTATTTT
TRBV19	few	-	TRBJ1-1	CASFPPTNSITEAFF	TGTGCCAGTTTTCCCCCGACAAATTCTATCACTGAAGCTTTCTTT
TRBV3-1	-	TRBD2	TRBJ2-7	CASSQVSAGGSYEQYF	TGTGCCAGCAGCCAAGTTTCCGCGGGAGGCTCCTACGAGCAGTACTTC
TRBV12-3/TRBV12-4	many	-	TRBJ2-3	CASRRTAPSTDTQYF	TGTGCCAGCAGGCGGACAGCTCCTAGCACAGATACGCAGTATTTT
TRBV20-1	many	TRBD1	TRBJ2-1	CSASGQGHNEQFF	TGCAGTGCGTCGGGACAGGGGCACAATGAGCAGTTCTTC
TRBV20-1	many	TRBD2	TRBJ2-1	CSAVTSGAYNEQFF	TGCAGTGCTGTGACTAGCGGGGCCTACAATGAGCAGTTCTTC
TRBV30	many	-	TRBJ2-5	CAWTGLPGETQYF	TGTGCCTGGACCGGGCTCCCCGGAGAGACCCAGTACTTC
TRBV7-2	many	TRBD2	TRBJ2-3	CASSWGLAGSTDTQYF	TGTGCCAGCAGCTGGGGACTAGCGGGGAGCACAGATACGCAGTATTTT
TRBV27	many	-	TRBJ2-1	CASSFPDGDEQFF	TGTGCCAGCAGTTTTCCTGATGGAGATGAGCAGTTCTTC
TRBV14	-	-	TRBJ2-2	CASSQDGWTGELFF	TGTGCCAGCAGCCAAGATGGTTGGACCGGGGAGCTGTTTTTT